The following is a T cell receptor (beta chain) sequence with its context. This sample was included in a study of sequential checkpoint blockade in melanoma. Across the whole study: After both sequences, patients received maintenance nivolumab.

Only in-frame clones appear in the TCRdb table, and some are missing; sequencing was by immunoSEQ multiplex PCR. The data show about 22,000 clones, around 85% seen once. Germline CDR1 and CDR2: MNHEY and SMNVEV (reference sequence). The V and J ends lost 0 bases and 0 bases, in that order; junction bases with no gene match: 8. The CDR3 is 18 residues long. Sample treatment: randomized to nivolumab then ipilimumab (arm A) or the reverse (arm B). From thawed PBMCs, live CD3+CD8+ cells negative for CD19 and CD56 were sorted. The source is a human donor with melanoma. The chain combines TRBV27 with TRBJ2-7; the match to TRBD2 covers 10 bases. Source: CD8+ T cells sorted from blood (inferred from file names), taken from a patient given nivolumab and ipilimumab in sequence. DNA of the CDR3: TGTGCCAGCAGTTTATCTAGTTGGGGGACTAGCGACTCCTACGAGCAGTACTTC. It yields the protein CASSLSSWGTSDSYEQYF.